What follows are 28 T cell receptor beta chains derived from one specimen sequenced in a study of blood T cell repertoires in COVID-19. Assay used: immunoSEQ multiplex PCR; TCRdb lists only in-frame clones, some missing. The data contain some 30,000 clones, 75% to 90% of them singletons. The sequencing sample was made of peripheral blood. These receptors originate from a woman older than 75 with COVID-19, enrolled during active disease.

The rearrangement uses TRBV21-1 and TRBJ2-2; no check of the table's D call, TRBD2, against the DNA was made. TRBV21-1 is a pseudogene locus. The CDR3 runs to 16 residues. The CDR3 here is CASSTFAGRNTGELFF. The CDR3, as DNA: TGTGCCAGCAGCACTTTCGCGGGGCGAAACACCGGGGAGCTGTTTTTT.

In this sample, this clone turned up a few times. V gene TRBV7-9 combines with J gene TRBJ1-1, with 8 bases that match TRBD1. Germline V CDR1 and CDR2: SEHNR, FQNEAQ (reference sequence). CDR3 length: 14 residues. The V segment lost 8 bases and the J segment 0 bases; nucleotides outside the gene matches: 5. The CDR3 region is CASRRTGMNTEAFF. As DNA, the CDR3 is TGTGCCAGCCGCCGGACAGGGATGAACACTGAAGCTTTCTTT.

V is TRBV7-9 and J is TRBJ2-3; 9 nucleotides agree with TRBD1. V lost 5 bases to trimming and J lost 3 bases; unmatched junction nucleotides: 6. Germline V gene sequence: CDR1 SEHNR, CDR2 FQNEAQ (reference sequence). The CDR3 contains 15 residues. CDR3 sequence: CASSPGTGRTDTQYF. The CDR3 region has the DNA TGTGCCAGCAGCCCCGGGACAGGGCGGACAGATACGCAGTATTTT.

J is TRBJ2-1 and V is TRBV3-1 (or the pseudogene TRBV3-2), with TRBD2 identical over 10 bases. The V gene's germline CDR1 is LGHDT and CDR2 YNNKEL (reference sequence). The CDR3 is 16 amino acids. Germline trimming cut 3 bases from V and 8 bases from J; bases unmatched to any gene: 10. The CDR3 reads CASSHSSGGFMDEQFF. CDR3 nucleotides: TGTGCCAGCAGCCACTCTAGCGGGGGATTTATGGATGAGCAGTTCTTC.

The chain combines TRBV7-2 with TRBJ2-7; 12 nucleotides align to TRBD1. V was pared by 0 bases and J by 4 bases, with 7 bases of the junction left unmatched. Germline CDR1 is SGHTA and CDR2 is FQGNSA. The CDR3 is made up of 17 amino acids. As DNA, the CDR3 is TGTGCCAGCAGCTTAGCAGGGACAGGGGGCGCTTCATACGAGCAGTACTTC. Its translation: CASSLAGTGGASYEQYF.

The chain employs TRBV4-1 and TRBJ2-3; 9 positions agree with TRBD2. Germline V gene sequence: CDR1 MGHRA, CDR2 YSYEKL. V trimming: 1 base; J trimming: 3 bases; junction bases outside the gene matches: 8. The length of the CDR3 is 17 residues. CDR3 nucleotides: TGCGCCAGCAGCCAAGGAATAGCGGGGGAACTAACAGATACGCAGTATTTT. Amino acids: CASSQGIAGELTDTQYF.

As regards this clone: Compared with germline, one end of the junction differs, possibly owing to a read error. The CDR3, as DNA: TGTGCCAGCAGCCCTGGGACAGGGGCCGTCTCCCACGAGCAGTACTTC. Translated, it gives CASSPGTGAVSHEQYF. V usage is TRBV7-9 and J usage is TRBJ2-7; the match to TRBD1 covers 10 bases. The CDR3 sequence is 16 residues long. Germline lookup yields CDR1 SEHNR and CDR2 FQNEAQ (reference sequence).

The rearrangement links TRBV4-1 to TRBJ1-2; the D is unclear. CDR1 and CDR2 from the germline V gene are MGHRA and YSYEKL. The V end was cut by 1 base, the J end by 5 bases, with 8 bases between. This CDR3 spans 13 amino acids. Here the CDR3 DNA reads TGCGCCAGCAGCCAAGGTTCGGGGTATGGCTACACCTTC. This sequence encodes CASSQGSGYGYTF.

The chain uses TRBV6-5 and TRBJ2-4; D remains ambiguous. This CDR3 spans 16 amino acids. CDR1 is MNHEY, CDR2 SVGAGI, per germline. V lost 0 bases and J 0 bases, leaving 9 bases between the germline ends. The CDR3 DNA reads TGTGCCAGCAGTTACTCTTTCCAAATAGCCAAAAACATTCAGTACTTC. Residues: CASSYSFQIAKNIQYF.

The J gene is TRBJ2-5, the V gene TRBV15, with 8 bases identical to TRBD1. V dropped 2 bases and J dropped 5; count of bases not matched to a gene: 10. CDR3 size: 16 residues. CDR1 and CDR2 from the germline V gene are LNHNV and YYDKDF (reference sequence). DNA for the CDR3: TGTGCCACCAGCAGATGGAGACAGGGGACTCGGGAGACCCAGTACTTC. It translates to CATSRWRQGTRETQYF.

The chain is built from TRBV6-2 or TRBV6-3 and TRBJ1-4; D gene uncertain. The CDR3 has 15 amino acids. The V end lost 2 bases, the J end lost 3 bases, and 10 bases lay between the germline ends. Per the germline V gene, CDR1 is MNHEY and CDR2 is SVGEGT. The CDR3 spells CASSYGRVPNEKLFF. The DNA of the CDR3 is TGTGCCAGCAGTTACGGGAGGGTGCCTAATGAAAAACTGTTTTTT.

This sequence joins TRBV5-6 and TRBJ2-3; no definite D call. The CDR3 consists of 14 residues. V shed 0 bases and J shed 3 bases, with 8 bases lying between them. The germline gives CDR1 SGHDT, CDR2 YYEEEE. The CDR3 reads CASSLVSRTDTQYF. DNA of the CDR3: TGTGCCAGCAGCTTGGTCTCCCGGACAGATACGCAGTATTTT.

The gene calls are TRBV19 and TRBJ2-5; the match to TRBD2 covers 10 bases. The CDR3 is 17 amino acids. CDR1 and CDR2 from the germline V gene are LNHDA and SQIVND (reference sequence). V dropped 3 bases and J dropped 5; count of bases not matched to a gene: 12. CDR3: CASSIPRGSGGAETQYF. CDR3 DNA sequence: TGTGCCAGTAGTATCCCCCGAGGCAGCGGGGGGGCGGAGACCCAGTACTTC.

The rearrangement links TRBV24-1 to TRBJ1-2; 10 nucleotides line up with TRBD1. CDR1 and CDR2 from the germline V gene are KGHDR and SFDVKD. There are 14 residues in the CDR3. J lost 8 bases, V lost 6 bases, and 8 bases had no gene match. This CDR3 is CATSPGGTGDGYTF. CDR3 sequence (DNA): TGTGCCACCAGTCCTGGCGGGACAGGGGACGGCTACACCTTC.

The chain couples TRBV30 to TRBJ1-1; perhaps TRBD1 as D (6 bases). Germline assignment: CDR1 GTSNPN and CDR2 SVGIG (reference sequence). The V gene lost 0 bases and the J gene lost 4 bases, with 12 bases spanning the gap. There are 14 residues in the CDR3. The CDR3 coding sequence is TGTGCCTGGAGTGTACTAATCAGGGGCACTGAAGCTTTCTTT. Translated: CAWSVLIRGTEAFF. The full variable domain, completed using reference TRBV30 and TRBJ1-1, is SQTIHQWPATLVQPVGSPLSLECTVEGTSNPNLYWYRQAAGRGLQLLFYSVGIGQISSEVPQNLSASRPQDRQFILSSKKLLLSDSGFYLCAWSVLIRGTEAFFGQGTRLTVV.

The chain employs TRBV15 and TRBJ2-5; TRBD1 is a possible D gene (5 bases). V was trimmed by 4 bases and J by 5 bases, leaving 20 bases between them. CDR1 and CDR2 (germline): LNHNV, YYDKDF (reference sequence). The CDR3 runs 16 residues. DNA of the CDR3: TGTGCCACCAGCAAAGGTGGACACTCCACCGGGGAGACCCAGTACTTC. Translation: CATSKGGHSTGETQYF.

The gene calls are TRBV2 and TRBJ1-6; 7 nucleotides align to TRBD1. V dropped 6 bases and J dropped 5; count of bases not matched to a gene: 7. Germline loops: CDR1 SNHLY, CDR2 FYNNEI. The CDR3 spans 15 residues. The CDR3 DNA reads as TGTGCCAGCAGGAAAACCGGGACAGATAATTCACCCCTCCACTTT. Encoded protein: CASRKTGTDNSPLHF.

This chain links TRBV6-5 with TRBJ1-1, with TRBD1 identical over 8 bases. The CDR3 is made up of 14 amino acids. J was trimmed by 1 base and V by 7 bases; bases with no gene match: 5. Germline assignment: CDR1 MNHEY and CDR2 SVGAGI. The CDR3 nucleotides are TGTGCCAGCAAAAAAGACAGGGGGAACACTGAAGCTTTCTTT. Protein product: CASKKDRGNTEAFF.

This clone has more than one count but fewer than ten. This chain joins TRBV7-9 and TRBJ2-7; unclear D gene. This CDR3 contains 12 residues. The germline V gene has CDR1 SEHNR and CDR2 FQNEAQ (reference sequence). V was pared by 1 base and J by 7 bases, with 8 bases between. Here the CDR3 reads CASSLDLREQYF. The CDR3 DNA follows: TGTGCCAGCAGCTTAGACCTGAGGGAGCAGTACTTC.

The chain joins TRBV25-1 to TRBJ2-2, with 11 bases aligning to TRBD1. CDR1 and CDR2 (germline): MGHDK, SYGVNS. V gave up 6 bases and J gave up 4 bases; unmatched junction bases: 10. This CDR3 is built from 17 residues. CDR3 sequence (DNA): TGTGCCAGCAGGTCCAGGACAGGGGGCGCGGGCACCGGGGAGCTGTTTTTT. Its translation: CASRSRTGGAGTGELFF.

V usage is TRBV19 and J usage is TRBJ1-5; 10 nucleotides align to TRBD1. V dropped 5 bases and J dropped 6; count of bases not matched to a gene: 7. The CDR3 runs to 15 residues. CDR1 is LNHDA, CDR2 SQIVND, per germline (reference sequence). Written as DNA, the CDR3 is TGTGCCAGTAGTTCCGGACAGGGGGTCGGTCAGCCCCAGCATTTT. Its protein is CASSSGQGVGQPQHF.

J is TRBJ2-3 and V is TRBV5-8, with 9 bases fitting TRBD2. After removal of 4 bases from V and 4 bases from J, the junction contained 7 bases not matched to a gene. The germline V gene encodes CDR1 SGHTS and CDR2 YDEGEE. The CDR3 covers 15 residues. CDR3 region: CASSRSGGGADTQYF. The CDR3 DNA sequence: TGTGCCAGCAGCCGTAGCGGGGGTGGTGCAGATACGCAGTATTTT. Using reference TRBV5-8 and TRBJ2-3 for the parts outside the CDR3, the full variable domain is EAGVTQSPTHLIKTRGQQATLRCSPISGHTSVYWYQQALGLGLQFLLWYDEGEERNRGNFPPRFSGRQFPNYSSELNVNALELEDSALYLCASSRSGGGADTQYFGPGTRLTVL.

The chain carries TRBV20-1 and TRBJ2-5, with D possibly matching TRBD1 (6 bases). Trimming removed 8 bases from V and 2 bases from J, with 9 bases in between. Germline V gene sequence: CDR1 DFQATT, CDR2 SNEGSKA (reference sequence). This CDR3 contains 11 residues. Here the CDR3 DNA reads TGCAGTCCCAGGGGTCAAGAGACCCAGTACTTC. Amino acid sequence: CSPRGQETQYF.

This chain joins TRBV4-2 and TRBJ2-5; tentatively, D is TRBD2 (5 bases). Germline values: CDR1 LGHNA, CDR2 YNFKEQ. V was pared by 0 bases and J by 2 bases, with 13 bases between. The CDR3 totals 16 residues. CDR3 coding DNA: TGTGCCAGCAGCCAAGAACTACTAGAGAGTCAAGAGACCCAGTACTTC. It specifies CASSQELLESQETQYF.

This clone counts as medium-sized. The rearrangement links TRBV14 to TRBJ1-2, with D possibly TRBD1 on 5 matching bases. The CDR3 sequence is 13 residues long. Trimming took off 2 bases at V and 8 bases at J, with 12 bases between the two ends. The germline gives CDR1 SGHDN, CDR2 FVKESK. Here the CDR3 reads CASSQIQGSGYTF. The CDR3, as DNA: TGTGCCAGCAGCCAAATCCAGGGCAGCGGCTACACCTTC.

The chain couples TRBV29-1 to TRBJ1-2, with D possibly being TRBD1 (6 bases). The CDR3 runs 10 residues. V was clipped by 4 bases and J by 6 bases, with 6 bases between them. Germline V gene lookup returns CDR1 SQVTM and CDR2 ANQGSEA. The CDR3 loop reads CSVGQDGYTF. In DNA, the CDR3 is TGCAGCGTTGGACAGGATGGCTACACCTTC. The whole variable domain, filled in from reference TRBV29-1 and TRBJ1-2, reads SAVISQKPSRDICQRGTSLTIQCQVDSQVTMMFWYRQQPGQSLTLIATANQGSEATYESGFVIDKFPISRPNLTFSTLTVSNMSPEDSSIYLCSVGQDGYTFGSGTRLTVV.

The chain joins TRBV24-1 to TRBJ1-5; D not resolved. Germline CDR1 and CDR2: KGHDR and SFDVKD. The CDR3 has 14 residues. V lost 5 bases and J lost 0, with 7 bases in between. CDR3 DNA: TGTGCCACCAGTGCCCAAAATAGCAATCAGCCCCAGCATTTT. The encoded protein is CATSAQNSNQPQHF.

The chain uses TRBV6-2 or TRBV6-3 and TRBJ2-3, with D possibly being TRBD1 (5 bases). V lost 6 bases to trimming and J lost 3 bases, with 19 bases between them. Germline V gives CDR1 MNHEY, CDR2 SVGEGT. The CDR3 covers 16 residues. CDR3 sequence (DNA): TGTGCCAGCAGCTCCGCGACAGTCCAGGGAACAGATACGCAGTATTTT. It yields the protein CASSSATVQGTDTQYF.